This TCR beta chain was profiled in a study of blood T cell repertoires in COVID-19. Only one count was recorded for this clone. Original methodology: Nucleated cell counts were estimated from reference gene primer amplification. Method: immunoSEQ multiplex PCR; TCRdb's copy keeps in-frame clones and lacks some. The DNA gave D and trimming, while V, J and clone size come from that table. The table records roughly 150,000 clones, around 83% of them present only once. The CDR3 runs to 19 residues. Trimming at V came to 5 bases and at J to 1 base, leaving 14 bases not matched to a gene. The V gene's germline CDR1 is SGHVS and CDR2 FNYEAQ.

The J gene is TRBJ1-1, the V gene TRBV7-6; 12 bases align to TRBD1. The receptor comes from a woman between 70 and 85 years old who had recovered from COVID-19. The source material was peripheral blood. The CDR3 protein is CASSQRPGTGGGKNTEAFF. The DNA for the CDR3 is TGTGCCAGCAGCCAGCGCCCCGGGACAGGGGGCGGCAAGAACACTGAAGCTTTCTTT.